The rows below give T cell receptor beta chains drawn from one sample of a study of cytomegalovirus exposure and HLA in healthy donors. Generated by immunoSEQ multiplex PCR, the TCRdb table keeps only in-frame clones and is missing some. This table holds around 160,000 clones, approximately 80% found once. The sample was PBMCs. The origin of the receptors is a woman between 40 and 50 years old in good health and CMV-seropositive. CDR3s include the opening cysteine and the closing phenylalanine or tryptophan. Fields, in order: V gene, CDR3 protein.

>TRBV7-9
CASSKDRTYGYTF
>TRBV14
CASSQQATGNSPLHF
>TRBV29-1
CNVGLAGGSYNEQFF
>TRBV30
CAWSELGGLYGYTF
>TRBV2
CASSGTGGNQPQHF
>TRBV29-1
CSVVTSYEQYF
>TRBV28
CASSLPAGTGPYEQYF
>TRBV20-1
CSAHRYTQYF
>TRBV4-3
CASSQLVGGAYEKLFF
>TRBV7-9
CASSLSTYNEQFF
>TRBV19
CASSIARGAGAAYNEQFF
>TRBV29-1
CSVRQGSDTEAFF
>TRBV7-9
CSSSFEGHYGYTF
>TRBV18
CASSPPRQGTTVGELFF
>TRBV5-1
CASSLVLADQETQYF
>TRBV9
CASSQGQGYEQYF
>TRBV27
CASSLLTSGSDEQFF
>TRBV11-3
CASSVTGLGPEAFF
>TRBV18
CASSPLRESSGANVLTF
>TRBV30
CAWSMGGGGYTF
>TRBV11-2
CASSRRTSGYNEQFF
>TRBV4-3
CASSQAPTSGYEQYF
>TRBV4-1
CASSQGTSGHSSYNEQFF
>TRBV6-5
CASSYSRGSAYNEQFF
>TRBV14
CASSRLRTSTDTQYF
>TRBV9
CASSVSGTGAGDTQYF
>TRBV30
CAWSHGTGNQPQHF
>TRBV27
CASSFQGPYNEQFF
>TRBV6-5
CASSYSSENTGELFF
>TRBV21-1
CASSNWGHNSPLHF
>TRBV10-3
CAIRSQGGEQFF
>TRBV6-6
CASSYLSRGNTDTQYF
>TRBV5-6
CASRQTSGREQYF
>TRBV7-2
CASSLGGGLEAFF
>TRBV6-5
CASGRGHTDTQYF
>TRBV5-6
CASSPTGAYGYTF